This T cell receptor (beta chain) stems from a study of blood T cell repertoires in COVID-19. On the study more broadly: Whether acute or convalescent, the COVID-19 samples came from the United States, Italy and Spain. PBMCs, B-cell-depleted T cells, or T cells provided the cDNA or gDNA that made up the material.

The CDR3 extends over 13 amino acids. Trimming took 5 bases from V and 4 from J, leaving 11 bases between them. Germline assignment: CDR1 SEHNR and CDR2 FQNEAQ (reference sequence). Original data processing: The assay estimated nucleated cells by amplifying reference gene primers. TCRdb's table, derived via immunoSEQ multiplex PCR, lists solely in-frame clones and lacks some. V, J and clone size are taken as reported in that table, and D and trimming were inferred from the DNA itself. The repertoire holds around 700,000 clones, with just under 90% as singletons. V gene TRBV7-9 combines with J gene TRBJ1-1, with D unclear. The source of this sequence is a woman aged 18 to 35 with acute or convalescent COVID-19. Sequenced: peripheral blood. CDR3 loop: CASSTRQVTEAFF. CDR3 sequence (DNA): TGTGCCAGCAGCACTCGACAAGTCACTGAAGCTTTCTTT.